This T cell receptor (beta chain) comes out of a study of blood T cell repertoires in COVID-19. Profiling relied on immunoSEQ multiplex PCR, and the TCRdb table lists in-frame clones only, not all of them. The profile shows more than 150,000 clones, roughly four fifths of them singletons. The CDR3 covers 15 residues. The ends lost 5 bases at V and 1 base at J; junction bases unmatched: 5. The germline V gene encodes CDR1 SGHTA and CDR2 FQGNSA. The chain recombines TRBV7-2 with TRBJ2-5; 9 bases map to TRBD2. The source is a middle-aged woman with acute or convalescent COVID-19. Sequencing was carried out using peripheral blood. CDR3 in amino acids: CASSPRLAAQETQYF. In nucleotides, the CDR3 is TGTGCCAGCAGCCCTAGACTAGCGGCCCAAGAGACCCAGTACTTC.